One sample yielded the 27 T cell receptor beta chains listed below, sequenced in a study of shared clonotypes between healthy human individuals (dated by TCRdb to about 2020). Receptor amplification or capture employed the immunoSEQ multiplex PCR assay. Not all clones reach the TCRdb copy of this immuneACCESS table, which keeps in-frame sequences only. Checked studies attribute under half of the gap to unresolved V genes and leave the rest unexplained. This sample comprises 75,000 to 100,000 clones, around half of them detected only once. The ten largest clones take up about 14% of the sample. The sample consisted of PBMCs. The origin of the receptors is a woman in her thirties or forties in good health. Some clones in this sample may be carry-over from other donors' samples.

There are many counts of this clone. The chain links TRBV30 to TRBJ2-5; D call uncertain. This CDR3 spans 12 amino acids. Trimming left V 3 bases short and J 2 bases short, with 7 bases between. Germline CDR1 is GTSNPN and CDR2 is SVGIG (reference sequence). CDR3 residues: CAWRFPQETQYF. The CDR3 nucleotides are TGTGCCTGGAGATTCCCACAAGAGACCCAGTACTTC.

The V call is TRBV9, the J call TRBJ1-3; D is unresolved. This CDR3 is 13 amino acids long. The ends were cut back, 4 bases at V and 2 bases at J, with 7 bases in the middle. Germline CDR1 is SGDLS and CDR2 is YYNGEE. The CDR3 region is CASSLWPGNTIYF. CDR3 nucleotides: TGTGCCAGCAGCCTCTGGCCTGGAAACACCATATATTTT.

The rearrangement links TRBV4-2 to TRBJ2-1; maybe TRBD2 (7 bases). The germline V gene has CDR1 LGHNA and CDR2 YNFKEQ. The CDR3 has 13 residues. V was shortened by 4 bases and J by 13 bases, with 17 bases between the two germline ends. The DNA of the CDR3 is TGTGCCAGCAGCCCCCAAGGGCGGGGGCATCAGTTCTTC. It codes for CASSPQGRGHQFF.

Details on this clone: Only one base separates this from a far larger clonotype, so it likely reflects a read error. Other DNA sequences in this sample translate to the same CDR3. The genes are TRBV5-1 and TRBJ2-7, with D perhaps TRBD2 (5 bases). The germline V gene has CDR1 SGHRS and CDR2 YFSETQ. CDR3 length equals 13 residues. Written as DNA, the CDR3 is TGCGCCAGCAGCTTGGGGCTAGCTTACGAGCAGCACTTC. Translating it yields CASSLGLAYEQHF.

V is TRBV4-1 and J is TRBJ2-5, with D hard to call. Gene TRBJ2-7 matches the end of the DNA better, so the J call may be wrong. The length of the CDR3 is 15 residues. CDR1 is MGHRA and CDR2 is YSYEKL in the germline V gene. CDR3 in amino acids: CASSQGTVSSYEQYF. CDR3 sequence (DNA): TGCGCCAGCAGCCAAGGGACGGTCAGCTCCTACGAGCAGTACTTC.

This clone was seen a handful of times. The chain links TRBV7-2 to TRBJ2-3; D gene ambiguous. Trimming removed 0 bases at V and 3 bases at J, with 7 bases between. CDR3 length equals 14 residues. Germline CDR1 is SGHTA and CDR2 is FQGNSA. CDR3 residues: CASSLAIGTDTQYF. CDR3 coding DNA: TGTGCCAGCAGCTTAGCCATCGGAACAGATACGCAGTATTTT.

In regard to this clone: This may arise from a read error, as a much more abundant clone is one base away. The chain is built from TRBV7-2 and TRBJ2-3; D not certain. Germline V gene lookup returns CDR1 SGHTA and CDR2 FQGNSA. Trimming took 1 base from V and 5 from J, leaving 7 bases between them. This CDR3 has 13 residues. As DNA, the CDR3 is TGTGCCAGCAGCTTAGATAGGGTAGATACGCAGTATTTT. Residues: CASSLDRVDTQYF.

The chain has TRBV15 and TRBJ2-7, with D unclear. The V gene's germline CDR1 is LNHNV and CDR2 YYDKDF (reference sequence). V lost 1 base and J 1 base, leaving 5 bases between the germline ends. The CDR3 sequence is 13 residues long. CDR3 sequence reads: CATSRAGSYEQYF. The CDR3 region has the DNA TGTGCCACCAGCAGAGCCGGTTCCTACGAGCAGTACTTC.

This clone showed up just a few times. This chain uses TRBV18 with TRBJ2-2; TRBD1 aligns across 7 bases. The V segment lost 2 bases and the J segment 1 base; nucleotides outside the gene matches: 4. The CDR3 is 16 amino acids. Germline V gene data show CDR1 as KGHSH and CDR2 as LQKENI. The CDR3 spells CASSPYGTENTGELFF. The DNA of the CDR3 is TGTGCCAGCTCACCATACGGGACAGAGAACACCGGGGAGCTGTTTTTT.

V usage is TRBV5-4 and J usage is TRBJ2-3, with a weak D call TRBD2 (6 bases). Germline CDR1 reads SGHNT; CDR2 reads YYREEE (reference sequence). The V end lost 3 bases, the J end lost 0 bases, and 8 bases lay between the germline ends. The CDR3 totals 14 residues. CDR3 in DNA: TGTGCCAGCAGCTCAGGAGGGAGCACAGATACGCAGTATTTT. Amino acid sequence: CASSSGGSTDTQYF.

Ten or more counts support this clone. The CDR3 DNA follows: TGTGCCAGCACCTCCGGTGGAGGGACAGGGGCCTACGAGCAGTACTTC. Translated: CASTSGGGTGAYEQYF. V usage is TRBV5-4 and J usage is TRBJ2-7; 10 bases fit TRBD1. Germline CDR1 is SGHNT and CDR2 is YYREEE (reference sequence). J gave up 2 bases and V 6 bases, and 11 bases lay outside the gene matches. The CDR3 totals 16 residues.

There are many counts of this clone. V and J are TRBV2 and TRBJ1-4, with TRBD1 matching over 8 bases. The V gene's germline CDR1 is SNHLY and CDR2 FYNNEI. V lost 3 bases, J lost 7 bases, and 13 bases stayed unmatched. The CDR3 totals 17 residues. The CDR3 DNA reads as TGTGCCAGCAGTGACGCGGCAGGGGGCATAGTGGGTGAAAAACTGTTTTTT. Translation: CASSDAAGGIVGEKLFF. Full variable domain (rest looked up from reference TRBV2 and TRBJ1-4): EPEVTQTPSHQVTQMGQEVILRCVPISNHLYFYWYRQILGQKVEFLVSFYNNEISEKSEIFDDQFSVERPDGSNFTLKIRSTKLEDSAMYFCASSDAAGGIVGEKLFFGSGTQLSVL.

The V and J genes are TRBV5-1 and TRBJ2-1; 9 positions match TRBD2. Trimming at V came to 5 bases and at J to 4 bases, leaving 7 bases not matched to a gene. The CDR3 runs to 15 residues. CDR1 and CDR2 from the germline V gene are SGHRS and YFSETQ. This chain's CDR3 is CASSMGLAGYNEQFF. CDR3 nucleotides: TGCGCCAGCAGTATGGGGCTAGCGGGGTACAATGAGCAGTTCTTC.

The chain couples TRBV7-4 to TRBJ2-7, with D perhaps TRBD2 (5 bases). Germline V gene lookup returns CDR1 SGHVT and CDR2 SQSDAQ. The CDR3 loop spans 14 amino acids. V was cut by 3 bases and J by 2 bases, with 11 bases left in between. DNA of the CDR3: TGTGCCAGCAGCTTCGGACTGAGTCCCTACGAGCAGTACTTC. Its translation: CASSFGLSPYEQYF.

This clone was counted only a few times. The chain recombines TRBV9 with TRBJ1-1, with D possibly TRBD1 on 6 matching bases. The CDR3 runs 16 residues. V was cut by 2 bases and J by 1 base, with 15 bases left in between. Looked up from germline, CDR1 is SGDLS and CDR2 is YYNGEE. CDR3 coding DNA: TGTGCCAGCAGCGTCAGTCCCAGGGGCGGGAACACTGAAGCTTTCTTT. It yields the protein CASSVSPRGGNTEAFF.

The chain employs TRBV29-1 and TRBJ1-1; tentative D call: TRBD1 (6 bases). The V gene's germline CDR1 is SQVTM and CDR2 ANQGSEA. The length of the CDR3 is 12 residues. V dropped 6 bases and J dropped 5 bases, with 13 bases sitting between them. CDR3 bases: TGCAGCGTCGCCAGGGGCTGGACTGAAGCTTTCTTT. Protein product: CSVARGWTEAFF.

This clone was recorded only once. The chain has TRBV28 and TRBJ2-3, with a possible D match to TRBD1 (5 bases). The CDR3 runs to 17 residues. With 2 bases removed from V and 4 bases from J, the gap between germline ends came to 19 bases. The germline gives CDR1 MDHEN, CDR2 SYDVKM. CDR3 DNA: TGTGCCAGCAGTTTAACGACAGCAGGCACGGTGGCAGATACGCAGTATTTT. It codes for CASSLTTAGTVADTQYF.

This clone has only one observation. Since the CDR3 does not end with the conserved phenylalanine or tryptophan, this likely comes from a read error. The CDR3 DNA is TGTGCCAGCAGCTTAGTAGCGGGAGCAGGGACCGGGGAGCTGTTTCTT. Translated: CASSLVAGAGTGELFL. The V call is TRBV11-2, the J call TRBJ2-2; 9 bases map to TRBD2. The CDR3 runs 16 residues. Germline trimming cut 1 base from V and 5 bases from J; bases unmatched to any gene: 5. Germline loops: CDR1 SGHAT, CDR2 FQNNGV.

This clone was seen only once. The chain uses TRBV28 and TRBJ2-1, with 13 bases identical to TRBD2. The ends lost 7 bases at V and 7 bases at J; junction bases unmatched: 4. Germline CDR1 MDHEN, CDR2 SYDVKM. This CDR3 is 14 amino acids long. Here the CDR3 reads CASNLLAGGNEQFF. CDR3 DNA sequence: TGTGCCAGCAACCTACTAGCGGGAGGGAATGAGCAGTTCTTC.

The rearrangement joins TRBV18 to TRBJ2-5, with 8 nucleotides matching TRBD2. CDR3 length equals 14 residues. Germline CDR1 KGHSH, CDR2 LQKENI. Unmatched junction bases numbered 4, after V lost 3 bases and J lost 4 bases. The CDR3: CASSPGRGGETQYF. The CDR3 coding sequence is TGTGCCAGCTCACCCGGGAGGGGTGGAGAGACCCAGTACTTC.

V gene TRBV11-2 combines with J gene TRBJ1-5, with D unclear. Germline values: CDR1 SGHAT, CDR2 FQNNGV. The germline V and J ends were trimmed by 6 bases and 7 bases, with 10 bases remaining between them. This CDR3 contains 12 residues. The CDR3 DNA is TGTGCCAGCAGTACCGGGAAGCAGCCCCAGCATTTT. Its protein product is CASSTGKQPQHF. The full variable domain, rest sourced from reference TRBV11-2 and TRBJ1-5, is EAGVAQSPRYKIIEKRQSVAFWCNPISGHATLYWYQQILGQGPKLLIQFQNNGVVDDSQLPKDRFSAERLKGVDSTLKIQPAKLEDSAVYLCASSTGKQPQHFGDGTRLSIL.

The J gene is TRBJ1-1, the V gene TRBV4-3; D is ambiguous. Germline V gives CDR1 LGHNA, CDR2 YSLEER. Trimming removed 2 bases at V and 7 bases at J, with 17 bases between. This CDR3 comprises 15 residues. This CDR3 is CASSQYGGRNNEAFF. CDR3 DNA sequence: TGCGCCAGCAGCCAATATGGTGGGCGGAATAATGAAGCTTTCTTT.

This chain joins TRBV28 and TRBJ1-2; the D gene is possibly TRBD1 (5 bases). The CDR3 runs to 14 residues. Per germline, CDR1 MDHEN and CDR2 SYDVKM. V shed 5 bases and J shed 1 base, with 11 bases lying between them. The CDR3, as DNA: TGTGCCAGCAGTCTGGCGGGGGATAACTATGGCTACACCTTC. It codes for CASSLAGDNYGYTF.

There are a few counts of this clone. The V and J genes are TRBV11-2 and TRBJ1-2; possibly TRBD1 for D (6 bases). The CDR3 has 13 residues. Germline V gene sequence: CDR1 SGHAT, CDR2 FQNNGV. The ends were cut back, 1 base at V and 8 bases at J, with 11 bases in the middle. As DNA, the CDR3 is TGTGCCAGCAGCTTAGCTAGAGGACAGGGCTACACCTTC. Translating gives CASSLARGQGYTF. Filled out from reference TRBV11-2 and TRBJ1-2, the complete variable domain reads EAGVAQSPRYKIIEKRQSVAFWCNPISGHATLYWYQQILGQGPKLLIQFQNNGVVDDSQLPKDRFSAERLKGVDSTLKIQPAKLEDSAVYLCASSLARGQGYTFGSGTRLTVV.

This clone was detected once. The chain carries TRBV28 and TRBJ2-6; the D gene could be TRBD1 or TRBD2 (6 bases each). V was pared by 3 bases and J by 5 bases, with 17 bases between. The CDR3 is 17 residues long. Germline V gene sequence: CDR1 MDHEN, CDR2 SYDVKM. In nucleotides, the CDR3 is TGTGCCAGCAGTTTGCGGGCGATCGGGGGCCGGGCCAACGTCCTGACTTTC. Amino acids: CASSLRAIGGRANVLTF.

This clone was seen just once. The V call is TRBV6-1, the J call TRBJ2-1; D possibly corresponds to TRBD2 (6 bases). This CDR3 has 15 amino acids. Germline V gives CDR1 MNHNS, CDR2 SASEGT. The V end lost 8 bases, the J end lost 0 bases, and 14 bases lay between the germline ends. The CDR3 sequence is CASGVADSSYNEQFF. CDR3 sequence (DNA): TGTGCCAGCGGGGTAGCGGATAGCTCCTACAATGAGCAGTTCTTC.

V and J are TRBV4-3 and TRBJ2-6; TRBD2 matches 8 bases. The CDR3 extends over 17 amino acids. V was pared by 1 base and J by 0 bases, with 2 bases of the junction left unmatched. CDR1 is LGHNA, CDR2 YSLEER, per germline. Here the CDR3 reads CASSQGSGVSGANVLTF. The DNA of the CDR3 is TGCGCCAGCAGCCAAGGTAGCGGGGTCTCTGGGGCCAACGTCCTGACTTTC.